One TCR beta chain is described in this entry. The sample holds a few counts of this clonotype. What antigen it recognizes has not been identified. Nothing much larger sits one base from this clone, and base qualities are not available. The donor pool was composed of about 380 males and 160 or so females, all aged roughly 18 to 40 years. From approximately 170 liters of pooled peripheral blood, peripheral leukocyte polyA+ RNA was isolated. For starting material, the researchers used a commercial mRNA preparation made from normal human peripheral blood leukocytes pooled across several hundred individuals. These data originate in a study of massively parallel sequencing of T cell beta chains (dated by TCRdb to 2009 to 2010). About the investigation overall: The study profiled human TCR beta CDR3 diversity in peripheral blood using 5'-RACE, Illumina short-read sequencing and a dedicated short-read assembly strategy.

V gives up 6 bases and J gives up 1 base, and the segment between their germline ends measures 13 bases. Based on the germline V gene, the CDR1 and CDR2 sequences are MGHDK and SYGVNS. Including cysteine and phenylalanine, the CDR3 has 14 amino acids. Left in the record is the CDR3 DNA by itself, 42 bases read in frame from the first base. The listed sequencing device is Illumina Genome Analyzer II. A RACE product of about 520 bp was obtained after two rounds of nested PCR with TRBC1/TRBC2-specific primers and was gel-purified. First-strand cDNA was synthesized with a TRBC-specific primer plus a template-switching oligonucleotide, by which a 5' anchor for RACE was provided. Because the RACE amplicon was too long for direct short-read sequencing, the RACE amplicon was concatemerized by ligation and sheared by sonication. PAGE was used to isolate a size fraction of 100 to 300 bp, and that fraction then underwent shotgun sequencing on the Illumina platform. In separate runs on an Illumina GAII, sequencing yielded 18.8 million 36-nt reads and 21.7 million 50-nt single-end reads. The paper's data handling went like this. Assembly of the roughly 41 million pooled reads was done with iSSAKE, using the parameters -m 15, -o 2 and -r 0.7. Reads that aligned to the ends of Ensembl TRBV gene predictions and carried unmatched junctional bases were used to seed de novo CDR3 beta assemblies. Rather than raw read depth, the number of matching assembled contigs was used to estimate clonotype abundance. After around 2,000 (approximately 6%) of the assembled clonotypes were removed for having in-frame stop codons, 35,000 or so productive clonotypes remained. Sanger sequencing of cloned RACE products gave 300 or so unique TCR sequences, and about 70% of them were also found in the Illumina assembly. The raw public reads went through TCRdb reprocessing: fastp at Q25, MiXCR clone calling, in-frame beta chains kept. When rows share a CDR3 protein, they turn into one entry using the most common DNA and genes. The V and J calls and clone size come from TCRdb's table, not from the authors' own analysis. Present in this sample are about 4,200 distinct CDR3 sequences, over 35% of which were seen just once. In total, the top ten clones hold under 3% of the sample.

What the study reported, not specific to this receptor: Most clonotypes (about 65% of the roughly 30,000) were supported by a single sequence read, by which apparent diversity could in principle be inflated. Preferential PCR amplification of some TRBV and TRBJ sequences may have skewed the reported gene usage frequencies. TRBV usage was found to range from about 0.01% for TRBV17 to 21% to 25% for TRBV20-1, and TRBJ usage was found to range from around 1.5% for TRBJ2-6 to around 18% for TRBJ2-1. By subsampling, clonotype counts were shown to rise linearly with read number, indicating that sequencing depth was far from saturation. Across the roughly 31,000 distinct clonotypes, single-copy clonotypes accounted for roughly two thirds of clonotypes yet represented only 18.8% of assemblies. The length of CDR3 beta varied from 21 to 81 nucleotides, with the peak at 45 nucleotides. A unique TRBV gene could be assigned to only about 23,000 (roughly 70%) of the clonotypes. Because the RNA was pooled from many donors, population-average clonotype abundance rather than any individual repertoire is reflected in the results.

This chain joins TRBV25-1 to TRBJ2-7; the D gene lacks a confident call. Material: commercial RNA from peripheral blood pooled from many donors. The source is a pool of human donors in good health; the sample was commercial RNA pooled from many donors. The base sequence is TGTGCCAGCAGACCCGGCCGATTATCCTACGAGCAGTACTTC. Its protein product is CASRPGRLSYEQYF.